Presented here are 21 T cell receptor beta chains from one specimen sequenced in a study of tumor-infiltrating lymphocytes in primary liver carcinoma. For each extraction, RNA and DNA were obtained together from 20-30 mg of unsorted bulk tissue. Production of TCR beta cDNA used 500 ng total RNA together with a constant-region primer. Three nested multiplex PCR rounds, a slightly modified ARM-PCR method, built the TCR beta libraries. With TRBV1-TRBV30 forward primers and a C-beta reverse primer, the first two PCR rounds were run for 10 cycles each. MiXCR was run by TCRdb on the multiplex PCR reads, yielding one entry per CDR3 protein. The repertoire has about 190,000 distinct CDR3 sequences, over 80% of them found once; the top ten carry 18%. The sample taken for sequencing was tumor tissue from primary liver carcinoma. These receptors were collected from a man aged 40-50 years with primary liver carcinoma and hepatitis B virus infection.

The chain has TRBV6-1 and TRBJ2-7, with D perhaps being TRBD1 or TRBD2 (5 bases each). Trimming shortened V by 10 bases and J by 0 bases, and 22 bases separated the two germline ends. The CDR3 covers 16 residues. From germline, CDR1 is MNHNS and CDR2 SASEGT. The CDR3 DNA reads as TGTGCCAACACCCCACTGTCGGGGCAGGGCTCCTACGAGCAGTACTTC. Translation gives CANTPLSGQGSYEQYF.

Note on this clonotype: Because the CDR3 is missing its conserved closing phenylalanine or tryptophan, this is likely a read error. This chain connects TRBV6-1 to TRBJ2-7, with D perhaps matching TRBD1 (6 bases). V was trimmed by 3 bases and J by 6 bases, leaving 12 bases between them. The CDR3 totals 13 residues. Germline CDR1 is MNHNS and CDR2 is SASEGT. The CDR3 nucleotides are TGTGCCAGCAGTGACGGGGACATGGCCGAGCAGTACCTC. It encodes CASSDGDMAEQYL.

About this clonotype itself: Since a much larger clone is just one base distant, this may be a read error. The chain has TRBV24-1 and TRBJ2-3, with 9 bases fitting TRBD1. The CDR3 is 14 amino acids. V was clipped by 9 bases and J by 1 base; unmatched bases: 4. The germline gives CDR1 KGHDR, CDR2 SFDVKD. The CDR3 loop reads CATCRDRGTDTQYF. CDR3 DNA sequence: TGTGCCACCTGCCGGGACAGGGGCACAGATACGCAGTATTTT.

Turning to this clonotype: Possible read error: a much larger clone is one base away. DNA of the CDR3: TGTGCCAGTCTGACGGAACCAAACACCGGGGAGCTGTTTTTT. Its translation: CASLTEPNTGELFF. This chain joins TRBV6-2 or TRBV6-3 and TRBJ2-2; no clear D gene. The CDR3 length is 14 residues. Germline lookup yields CDR1 MNHEY and CDR2 SVGEGT. Trimming pared 9 bases from V and 2 bases from J, leaving 13 bases between.

A note on this clonotype: The final CDR3 position lacks the conserved phenylalanine or tryptophan, pointing to a likely read error. The DNA is omitted, as the CDR3 cannot be located on it reliably, and the CDR3 follows TCRdb's listing. This sequence joins TRBV29-1 and TRBJ1-1; whether TRBD1, the table's D call, matches the DNA was not checked. The length of the CDR3 is 15 amino acids, counting both ends. Germline V gives CDR1 SQVTM, CDR2 ANQGSEA. The chain's CDR3 is CCVDGGWGMRTEASC.

The table lists this clonotype with a few counts. The V call is TRBV11-2, the J call TRBJ2-1; TRBD2 is a possible D gene (6 bases). The CDR3 totals 11 residues. Germline loops: CDR1 SGHAT, CDR2 FQNNGV. Trimming took 8 bases from V and 13 from J, leaving 15 bases between them. CDR3 residues: CASGSATSQFF. DNA of the CDR3: TGTGCCAGCGGCTCCGCGACTAGTCAGTTCTTC.

In the case of this clonotype: At one end the junction does not follow the germline gene, possibly because of a read error. The chain employs TRBV29-1 and TRBJ2-5; maybe TRBD1 (5 bases). The germline CDR1 and CDR2 sequences are SQVTM and ANQGSEA. The CDR3 loop spans 14 amino acids. The CDR3 coding sequence is TGCAGGGTTGAAGATGTCGGACAAGGAGAGACTCAGTGCTTC. Its protein product is CRVEDVGQGETQCF.

With respect to this clonotype: This may stem from a read error, because a much larger clone lies one nucleotide away. The conserved final phenylalanine or tryptophan is absent from the CDR3, which likely points to a read error. The V call is TRBV30, the J call TRBJ1-1; the D is unclear. CDR1 and CDR2 (germline): GTSNPN, SVGIG (reference sequence). The ends were cut back, 3 bases at V and 0 bases at J, with 8 bases in the middle. The CDR3 has 13 residues. CDR3 sequence reads: CAWRSLVNTEAFY. For the CDR3, the DNA is TGTGCCTGGAGATCGTTAGTGAACACTGAAGCTTTCTAT.

Concerning this clonotype: This may come from a read error, since a much larger clone is one base off. This chain links TRBV5-1 with TRBJ2-1, with D maybe TRBD2 (5 bases). Per the germline V gene, CDR1 is SGHRS and CDR2 is YFSETQ. Trimming cost V 4 bases and J 16 bases, with 24 bases left between them. The CDR3 runs 14 residues. The CDR3 DNA reads as TGCGCCAGCAGCCACGGACTGGAAGCCGGGCATTACTTCTTC. Its translation: CASSHGLEAGHYFF.

Note on this clonotype: Mismatch with germline at one junction end may stem from a read error. V and J are TRBV29-1 and TRBJ2-3; 9 positions agree with TRBD1. This CDR3 spans 14 amino acids. The germline gives CDR1 SQVTM, CDR2 ANQGSEA. In nucleotides, the CDR3 is TGCAGCGTGAGGGGGACAGGGAGTTCAGACACGCACTACTTT. Protein sequence: CSVRGTGSSDTHYF.

The chain has TRBV6-2 or TRBV6-3 and TRBJ2-1; a possible D gene is TRBD2 (6 bases). This CDR3 has 16 residues. Trimming pared 8 bases from V and 15 bases from J, leaving 32 bases between. Germline CDR1 MNHEY, CDR2 SVGEGT. CDR3 sequence reads: CASGPGGDGLGNDLFF. DNA of the CDR3: TGTGCCAGCGGCCCCGGCGGGGACGGACTCGGCAATGATCTGTTCTTC.

In the case of this clonotype: This CDR3 fails to terminate in the conserved phenylalanine or tryptophan, so it likely reflects a read error. The V and J genes are TRBV6-5 and TRBJ2-1, with 13 bases that match TRBD2. The CDR3 runs 16 residues. The germline V gene has CDR1 MNHEY and CDR2 SVGAGI. CDR3 in amino acids: CANSLRLAGGLDEQFL. For the CDR3, the DNA is TGTGCCAACAGTTTACGACTAGCGGGAGGTCTTGATGAGCAGTTCCTC.

As regards this clonotype: The junction shows a germline mismatch at one end, possibly a read error. This chain joins TRBV29-1 and TRBJ2-7, with D possibly matching TRBD2 (5 bases). The germline V gene encodes CDR1 SQVTM and CDR2 ANQGSEA. This CDR3 contains 12 residues. The CDR3 DNA is TGCACCGCGGGTTGGTGTAATCACGAGCAGTATTTC. Its translation: CTAGWCNHEQYF.

Concerning this clonotype: The junction does not match germline at one end; this may be a read error. This chain uses TRBV12-3 or TRBV12-4 with TRBJ2-5; 7 nucleotides agree with TRBD1. CDR3 size: 15 residues. CDR3 in amino acids: CAISLDHGTEETQYF. CDR3 in DNA: TGTGCCATCAGTTTAGACCACGGGACAGAAGAGACCCAGTACTTC.

With respect to this clonotype: At one end the junction does not follow the germline gene, possibly because of a read error. The chain carries TRBV29-1 and TRBJ2-6; no definite D call. This CDR3 has 14 residues. The germline V gene has CDR1 SQVTM and CDR2 ANQGSEA. The CDR3 region has the DNA TGCAGGGTTGGGGTCCAAGGTGGGCCCAACGTCCTGACTTTC. Translation gives CRVGVQGGPNVLTF. Variable domain in full (rest from reference TRBV29-1 and TRBJ2-6): SAVISQKPSRDICQRGTSLTIQCQVDSQVTMMFWYRQQPGQSLTLIATANQGSEATYESGFVIDKFPISRPNLTFSTLTVSNMSPEDSSIYLCRVGVQGGPNVLTFGAGSRLTVL.

As to this clonotype: It may be a read error: a sequence one base away is much more abundant. The chain couples TRBV5-6 to TRBJ2-1; D perhaps matches TRBD2 (6 bases). This CDR3 is 16 amino acids long. CDR1 and CDR2 (germline): SGHDT, YYEEEE. The CDR3 spells CVSSLGGISWGIEQFF. As DNA, the CDR3 is TGTGTCAGCAGCTTGGGGGGTATAAGCTGGGGCATTGAGCAGTTCTTC.

About this clonotype: Sequence at one end of the junction differs from germline and may be a read error. This chain connects TRBV6-1 to TRBJ1-2; D not resolved. Germline V gene data show CDR1 as MNHNS and CDR2 as SASEGT. This CDR3 is 15 amino acids long. DNA for the CDR3: TGTCCCAGCAACCTCCGGGTCACCCTTAATGGGGGCTACACCTTC. Amino acid sequence: CPSNLRVTLNGGYTF.

A word on this clonotype: One end of the junction does not line up with germline, which may come from a read error. The V and J genes are TRBV5-5 and TRBJ2-6, with D possibly being TRBD1 or TRBD2 (5 bases each). There are 16 residues in the CDR3. Germline CDR1 and CDR2: SGHKS and YYEKEE (reference sequence). CDR3 sequence reads: CAISLGVYSGANVLTF. DNA for the CDR3: TGTGCCATCAGCTTGGGGGTGTACTCTGGGGCCAATGTCCTGACTTTC.

In regard to this clonotype: A much larger clonotype is one base distant, so this may be a read error. The chain employs TRBV6-1 and TRBJ1-6; D possibly corresponds to TRBD1 (5 bases). CDR1 is MNHNS and CDR2 is SASEGT in the germline V gene. The CDR3 is made up of 12 amino acids. In nucleotides, the CDR3 is TGTGCCTCCAGGGTGGTTACTTCACCCCTCCTCTTT. This encodes CASRVVTSPLLF.

Comments on this clonotype: The missing conserved phenylalanine or tryptophan at the end of this CDR3 makes a read error likely. The rearrangement uses TRBV29-1 and TRBJ2-5; a possible D gene is TRBD1 (6 bases). Trimming shortened V by 6 bases and J by 7 bases, and 12 bases separated the two germline ends. The CDR3 consists of 11 residues. The germline V gene has CDR1 SQVTM and CDR2 ANQGSEA. In DNA, the CDR3 is TGCAGCGTGGGGGCGATAGTGACCCAGTACTAC. Translation: CSVGAIVTQYY.

Concerning this clonotype: A junction boundary mismatches the germline segment, possibly from a read error. V usage is TRBV11-2 and J usage is TRBJ1-5; TRBD1 is a possible D gene (5 bases). This CDR3 has 16 amino acids. In germline, CDR1 is SGHAT, CDR2 FQNNGV. CDR3 sequence: CASSLKGVLTYQPQHF. The CDR3 DNA sequence: TGTGCCAGCAGCCTAAAAGGGGTACTAACGTATCAGCCCCAGCACTTT.